A selection of T cell receptor beta chains follows, all from one sample in a study of T cell changes during pregnancy in multiple sclerosis. Produced via immunoSEQ multiplex PCR; TCRdb's table is partial and in-frame only. The data hold tens of thousands of clones, with around 92% observed a single time. The sequencing here drew on peripheral blood, taken after pregnancy. These receptors originate from a female donor in good health, enrolled as a control in a pregnancy study. The CDR3 runs from the conserved cysteine through the conserved F or W. The D gene is left open where the match is weak. The size entry is marked missing in some rows and otherwise reads once, few, many or a size class.

abundance	j_gene	v_gene	d_gene	len	CDR3aa	CDR3nt
.	TRBJ2-1	TRBV7-2	TRBD2	17	CASSLRLGGGPASEQFF	TGTGCCAGCAGCTTACGGTTGGGCGGGGGTCCCGCTAGTGAGCAGTTCTTC
.	TRBJ1-3	TRBV19	.	15	CASSSQVTSGNTIYF	TGTGCCAGTAGTTCACAGGTTACCTCTGGAAACACCATATATTTT
.	TRBJ1-1	TRBV29-1	TRBD1	14	CSAGSGTGRTEAFF	TGCAGCGCCGGAAGCGGGACAGGGCGCACTGAAGCTTTCTTT
.	TRBJ1-4	TRBV5-1	TRBD1	13	CASSPDGQGVLFF	TGCGCCAGCAGCCCTGACGGACAGGGAGTTCTGTTTTTT
.	TRBJ2-5	TRBV4-3	TRBD1	16	CASSQEVRGREETQYF	TGCGCCAGCAGCCAAGAGGTGAGGGGGCGCGAGGAGACCCAGTACTTC
.	TRBJ1-1	TRBV30	TRBD1	18	CAWKKEGRGILGNTEAFF	TGTGCCTGGAAAAAAGAAGGCAGGGGGATTTTGGGGAACACTGAAGCTTTCTTT
once	TRBJ1-2	TRBV7-9	TRBD1	14	CASSLTADRGGYTF	TGTGCCAGCAGCTTGACCGCCGACAGGGGAGGCTACACCTTC
.	TRBJ1-2	TRBV6-4	.	14	CASSGVRPHYGYTF	TGTGCCAGCAGTGGGGTGCGGCCGCACTATGGCTACACCTTC
.	TRBJ1-6	TRBV30	.	13	CAWSSPRNSPLHF	TGTGCCTGGAGTTCGCCGAGGAATTCACCCCTCCACTTT
once	TRBJ2-1	TRBV5-6	.	14	CASRDYSVYNEQFF	TGTGCCAGCAGGGACTACTCCGTCTACAATGAGCAGTTCTTC
.	TRBJ1-2	TRBV7-9	TRBD1	14	CASSTRTGIDGYTF	TGTGCCAGCAGCACAAGGACAGGGATCGACGGCTACACCTTC
.	TRBJ1-4	TRBV6-1	.	14	CASSDQGRNEKLFF	TGTGCCAGCAGTGACCAGGGCCGAAATGAAAAACTGTTTTTT
.	TRBJ1-3	TRBV9	.	17	CASSTPKTASSGNTIYF	TGTGCCAGCAGCACTCCCAAGACAGCCTCCTCTGGAAACACCATATATTTT
.	TRBJ1-4	TRBV6-1	TRBD1	14	CASMTGTDNEKLFF	TGTGCCAGTATGACTGGGACAGACAATGAAAAACTGTTTTTT
.	TRBJ2-1	TRBV7-3	.	15	CASSLTGGSYNEQFF	TGTGCCAGCAGCTTAACAGGAGGCTCCTACAATGAGCAGTTCTTC
.	TRBJ2-3	TRBV5-6	TRBD2	16	CASITGVAGVTDTQYF	TGTGCCAGCATCACCGGGGTAGCGGGGGTCACAGATACGCAGTATTTT
.	TRBJ1-4	TRBV6-1	.	16	CASSEFRGGTNEKLFF	TGTGCCAGCAGTGAATTTAGGGGAGGAACTAATGAAAAACTGTTTTTT
once	TRBJ1-3	TRBV5-6	.	16	CASSWGSGFTGNTIYF	TGTGCCAGCAGCTGGGGCTCAGGGTTTACGGGAAACACCATATATTTT
.	TRBJ2-3	TRBV9	.	18	CASSVLDRAGTPTDTQYF	TGTGCCAGCAGCGTTTTGGACCGCGCGGGGACCCCCACAGATACGCAGTATTTT
.	TRBJ2-7	TRBV6-5	.	11	CASSFGTEQYF	TGTGCCAGCAGTTTTGGGACAGAGCAGTACTTC
.	TRBJ1-2	TRBV2	.	13	CASRRGGGNGYTF	TGTGCCAGCAGGCGAGGGGGAGGGAATGGCTACACCTTC
.	TRBJ1-1	TRBV27	TRBD1	14	CASSLRQGLTEAFF	TGTGCCAGCAGTTTAAGACAGGGTCTAACTGAAGCTTTCTTT
once	TRBJ2-3	TRBV7-9	.	18	CASSHPGQGGGNTDTQYF	TGTGCCAGCAGCCACCCGGGCCAGGGAGGGGGTAACACAGATACGCAGTATTTT
.	TRBJ2-1	TRBV5-1	.	18	CASSQMGLQANSYNEQFF	TGCGCCAGCAGCCAAATGGGCCTACAAGCAAACTCCTACAATGAGCAGTTCTTC
.	TRBJ1-6	TRBV5-1	TRBD1	15	CASSPGQGFYSPLHF	TGCGCCAGCAGCCCCGGACAGGGGTTTTATTCACCCCTCCACTTT
.	TRBJ2-5	TRBV5-1	.	12	CASSPGGETQYF	TGCGCCAGCAGCCCCGGGGGAGAGACCCAGTACTTC
.	TRBJ1-4	TRBV2	TRBD1	14	CASTGQGAGEKLFF	TGTGCCAGCACCGGGCAGGGGGCTGGTGAAAAACTGTTTTTT
.	TRBJ1-3	TRBV30	.	19	CAWRPIHPTEGDSGNTIYF	TGTGCCTGGAGACCAATTCACCCCACCGAGGGGGACTCTGGAAACACCATATATTTT
.	TRBJ2-7	TRBV9	.	14	CASSLAGTSYEQYF	TGTGCCAGCAGCCTGGCGGGGACCTCCTACGAGCAGTACTTC
once	TRBJ1-4	TRBV10-3	.	13	CAIRGGANEKLFF	TGTGCCATCAGGGGGGGGGCTAATGAAAAACTGTTTTTT
once	TRBJ2-3	TRBV5-1	TRBD1	14	CASRDTGGGDTQYF	TGCGCCAGCAGAGACACAGGGGGTGGGGATACGCAGTATTTT
.	TRBJ1-6	TRBV27	TRBD1	15	CASRRPGTGDSPLHF	TGTGCCAGCAGGCGACCCGGGACAGGGGATTCACCCCTCCACTTT
.	TRBJ1-1	TRBV27	.	14	CASSLGNRDTEAFF	TGTGCCAGCAGTTTAGGAAACAGGGACACTGAAGCTTTCTTT
.	TRBJ1-1	TRBV19	.	16	CASSTPLWRLNTEAFF	TGTGCCAGTAGTACCCCCCTTTGGAGACTGAACACTGAAGCTTTCTTT
.	TRBJ2-1	TRBV4-1	.	17	CASSQDAHRGVAGEQFF	TGCGCCAGCAGCCAAGATGCCCACAGGGGAGTAGCGGGAGAGCAGTTCTTC
.	TRBJ1-4	TRBV11-3	.	14	CASSRGSTNEKLFF	TGTGCCAGCAGCCGGGGGAGCACTAATGAAAAACTGTTTTTT
.	TRBJ2-5	TRBV2	.	14	CASSERAAQETQYF	TGTGCCAGCAGTGAAAGAGCGGCACAAGAGACCCAGTACTTC